Given below is one TCR beta chain in context. This specimen comes from a study of cytomegalovirus exposure and HLA in healthy donors. Primers: 60 Vbeta forward and 13 Jbeta reverse. Produced via immunoSEQ multiplex PCR; TCRdb's table is partial and in-frame only. The sample has roughly 160,000 clones; more than 70% are singletons. The source of this sequence is a man younger than 45 in good health and CMV-seronegative. The source material was PBMCs.

The CDR3 nucleotides read TGTGCCAGCAGTTTATCAGGGGGGTCCACAGATACGCAGTATTTT. It codes for CASSLSGGSTDTQYF. V and J are TRBV28 and TRBJ2-3, with D maybe TRBD1 (7 bases). Trimming cost V 1 base and J 2 bases, with 10 bases left between them. Germline CDR1 is MDHEN and CDR2 is SYDVKM. This CDR3 region has 15 residues.